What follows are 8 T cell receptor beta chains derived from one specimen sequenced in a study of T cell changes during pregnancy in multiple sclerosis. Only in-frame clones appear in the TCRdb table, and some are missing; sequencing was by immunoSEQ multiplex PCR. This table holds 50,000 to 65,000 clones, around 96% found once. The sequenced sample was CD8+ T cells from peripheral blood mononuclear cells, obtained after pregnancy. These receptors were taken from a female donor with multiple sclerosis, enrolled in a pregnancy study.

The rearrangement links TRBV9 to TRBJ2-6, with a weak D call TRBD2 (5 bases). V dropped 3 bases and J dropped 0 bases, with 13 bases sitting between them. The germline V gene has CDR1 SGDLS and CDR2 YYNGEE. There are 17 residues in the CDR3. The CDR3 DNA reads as TGTGCCAGCAGCGCCCGGACTGATAGCTCTGGGGCCAACGTCCTGACTTTC. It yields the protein CASSARTDSSGANVLTF.

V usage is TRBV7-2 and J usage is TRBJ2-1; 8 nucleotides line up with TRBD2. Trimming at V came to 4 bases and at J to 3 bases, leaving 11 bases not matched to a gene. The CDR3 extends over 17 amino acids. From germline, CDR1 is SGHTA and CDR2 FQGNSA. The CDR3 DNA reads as TGTGCCAGCAGCTCCCGGGGGACTAGTCTAGGCTACAATGAGCAGTTCTTC. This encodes CASSSRGTSLGYNEQFF.

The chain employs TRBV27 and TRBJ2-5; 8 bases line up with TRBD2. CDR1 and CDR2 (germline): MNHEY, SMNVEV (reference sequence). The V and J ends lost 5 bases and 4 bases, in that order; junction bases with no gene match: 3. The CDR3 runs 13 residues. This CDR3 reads CASSPAGGETQYF. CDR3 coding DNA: TGTGCCAGCAGTCCTGCGGGGGGAGAGACCCAGTACTTC.

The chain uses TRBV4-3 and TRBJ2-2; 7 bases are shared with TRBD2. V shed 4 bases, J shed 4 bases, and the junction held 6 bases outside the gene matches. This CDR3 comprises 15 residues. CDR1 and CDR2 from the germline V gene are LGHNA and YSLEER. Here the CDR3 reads CASSPGTILTGELFF. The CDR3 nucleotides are TGCGCCAGCAGCCCCGGGACTATTCTCACCGGGGAGCTGTTTTTT.

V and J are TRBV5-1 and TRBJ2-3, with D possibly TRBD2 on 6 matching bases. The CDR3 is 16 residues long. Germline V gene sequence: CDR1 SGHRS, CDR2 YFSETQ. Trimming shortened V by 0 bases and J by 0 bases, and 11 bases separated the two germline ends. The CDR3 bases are TGCGCCAGCAGCTTGGCCCGGGAGTTCAGCACAGATACGCAGTATTTT. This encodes CASSLAREFSTDTQYF.

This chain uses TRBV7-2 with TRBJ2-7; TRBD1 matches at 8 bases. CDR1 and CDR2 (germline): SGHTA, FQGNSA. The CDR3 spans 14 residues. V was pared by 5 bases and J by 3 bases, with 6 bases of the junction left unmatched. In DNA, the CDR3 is TGTGCCAGCAGCCTCCGGACAGGGAACTACGAGCAGTACTTC. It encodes CASSLRTGNYEQYF.

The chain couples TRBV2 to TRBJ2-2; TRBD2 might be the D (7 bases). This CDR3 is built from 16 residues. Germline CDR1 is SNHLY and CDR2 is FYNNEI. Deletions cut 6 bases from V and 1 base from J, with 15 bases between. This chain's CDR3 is CASRKGGERNTGELFF. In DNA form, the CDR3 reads TGTGCCAGCAGGAAGGGGGGGGAGAGGAACACCGGGGAGCTGTTTTTT.

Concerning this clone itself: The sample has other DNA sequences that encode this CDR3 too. In DNA form, the CDR3 reads TGTGCCAGTGGACAGGGCTCCTACGAGCAGTACTTC. Translation: CASGQGSYEQYF. The rearrangement links TRBV19 to TRBJ2-7; TRBD1 agrees at 8 bases. CDR1 and CDR2 from the germline V gene are LNHDA and SQIVND (reference sequence). The CDR3 runs to 12 residues. V lost 8 bases, J lost 0 bases, and 0 bases stayed unmatched. Full variable domain (remainder filled in from reference TRBV19 and TRBJ2-7): DGGITQSPKYLFRKEGQNVTLSCEQNLNHDAMYWYRQDPGQGLRLIYYSQIVNDFQKGDIAEGYSVSREKKESFPLTVTSAQKNPTAFYLCASGQGSYEQYFGPGTRLTVT.